This T cell receptor (beta chain) was identified in a study of T cells in Graves' hyperthyroidism and ophthalmopathy. Study in general: It was at initial diagnosis, before any treatment, that peripheral blood was collected.

Trimming cost V 1 base and J 2 bases; bases outside gene matches: 5. The V gene's germline CDR1 is SGHTA and CDR2 FQGNSA. This CDR3 has 16 amino acids. Researchers took RNA transcripts and amplified the TCR beta CDR3 regions from them. HTBI primers drove first-round RT-PCR of the TCR CDR3. Each CDR3 protein gets one entry after TCRdb re-called the multiplex PCR reads with MiXCR. Of some 570,000 distinct CDR3 sequences in the sample, 14% were seen once. This clonotype occurred many times. Uncontrolled infection, other autoimmune disease, pregnancy and lactation each barred patients from inclusion. Sequences were obtained from blood. V usage is TRBV7-2 and J usage is TRBJ2-1; the match to TRBD1 covers 7 bases. The source of this sequence is a woman younger than 35 with Graves' ophthalmopathy. The CDR3 spells CASSLETGFAYNEQFF. Written as DNA, the CDR3 is TGTGCCAGCAGCTTAGAGACAGGGTTCGCCTACAATGAGCAGTTCTTC. Variable domain in full (rest from reference TRBV7-2 and TRBJ2-1): GAGVSQSPSNKVTEKGKDVELRCDPISGHTALYWYRQSLGQGLEFLIYFQGNSAPDKSGLPSDRFSAERTGGSVSTLTIQRTQQEDSAVYLCASSLETGFAYNEQFFGPGTRLTVL.